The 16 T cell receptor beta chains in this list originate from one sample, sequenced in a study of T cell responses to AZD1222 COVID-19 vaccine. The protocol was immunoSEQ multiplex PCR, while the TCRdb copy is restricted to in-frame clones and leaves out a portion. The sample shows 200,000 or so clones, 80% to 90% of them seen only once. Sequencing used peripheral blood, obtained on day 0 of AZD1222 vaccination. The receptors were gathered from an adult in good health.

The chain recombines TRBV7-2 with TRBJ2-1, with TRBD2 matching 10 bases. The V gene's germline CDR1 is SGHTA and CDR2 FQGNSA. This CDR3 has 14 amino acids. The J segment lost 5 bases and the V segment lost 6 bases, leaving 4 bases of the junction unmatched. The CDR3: CASRVAGGNNEQFF. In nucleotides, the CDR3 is TGTGCCAGCAGAGTAGCGGGGGGTAACAATGAGCAGTTCTTC.

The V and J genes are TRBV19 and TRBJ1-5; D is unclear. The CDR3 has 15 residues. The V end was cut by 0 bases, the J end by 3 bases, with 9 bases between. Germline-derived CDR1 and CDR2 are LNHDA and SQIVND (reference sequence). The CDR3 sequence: CASSIDRRPNQPQHF. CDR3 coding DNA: TGTGCCAGTAGTATAGATAGGCGGCCCAATCAGCCCCAGCATTTT.

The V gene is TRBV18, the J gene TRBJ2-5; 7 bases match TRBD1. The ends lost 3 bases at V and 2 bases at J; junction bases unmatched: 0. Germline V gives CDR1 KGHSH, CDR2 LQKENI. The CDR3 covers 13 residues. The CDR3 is CASSPGQQETQYF. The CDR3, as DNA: TGTGCCAGCTCACCGGGACAGCAAGAGACCCAGTACTTC.

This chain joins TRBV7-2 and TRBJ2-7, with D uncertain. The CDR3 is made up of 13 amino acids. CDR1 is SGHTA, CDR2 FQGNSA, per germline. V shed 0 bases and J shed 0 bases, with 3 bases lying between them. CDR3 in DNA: TGTGCCAGCAGCTTAGCGTCCTCCTACGAGCAGTACTTC. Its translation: CASSLASSYEQYF.

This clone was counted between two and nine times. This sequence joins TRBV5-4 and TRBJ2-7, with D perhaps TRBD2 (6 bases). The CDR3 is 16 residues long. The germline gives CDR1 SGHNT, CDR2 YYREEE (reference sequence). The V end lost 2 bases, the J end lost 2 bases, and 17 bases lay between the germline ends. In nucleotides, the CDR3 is TGTGCCAGCAGCTTTGGGGGGAACCGGTGGACCTACGAGCAGTACTTC. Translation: CASSFGGNRWTYEQYF.

As DNA, the CDR3 is TGTGCCAGCAGCTTAGCCTCTAAGCTGTTTTTT. Translated, it gives CASSLASKLFF. The rearrangement links TRBV13 to TRBJ2-2; D ambiguous. V was trimmed by 1 base and J by 12 bases, leaving 6 bases between them. The CDR3 covers 11 residues. Per the germline V gene, CDR1 is PRHDT and CDR2 is FYEKMQ (reference sequence).

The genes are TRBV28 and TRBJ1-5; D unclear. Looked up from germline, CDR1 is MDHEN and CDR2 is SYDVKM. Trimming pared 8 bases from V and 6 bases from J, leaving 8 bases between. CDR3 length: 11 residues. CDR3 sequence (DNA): TGTGCCAGCTCGTCCGCTCAGCCCCAGCATTTT. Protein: CASSSAQPQHF.

CDR3 in amino acids: CASSLGAGVEQYF. In nucleotides, the CDR3 is TGTGCCAGCAGCTTAGGGGCGGGGGTCGAGCAGTACTTC. The V and J genes are TRBV7-9 and TRBJ2-7; 7 bases map to TRBD2. This CDR3 has 13 amino acids. Germline V gives CDR1 SEHNR, CDR2 FQNEAQ (reference sequence). The V gene end was trimmed by 1 base and the J gene end by 6 bases; junction bases not matched to a gene: 3.

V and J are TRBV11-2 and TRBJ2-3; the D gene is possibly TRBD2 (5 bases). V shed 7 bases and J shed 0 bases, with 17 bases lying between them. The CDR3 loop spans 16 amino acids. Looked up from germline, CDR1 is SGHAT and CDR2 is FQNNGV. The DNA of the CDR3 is TGTGCCAGCACCCCGGGGATAGCCCCTAGCACAGATACGCAGTATTTT. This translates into CASTPGIAPSTDTQYF.

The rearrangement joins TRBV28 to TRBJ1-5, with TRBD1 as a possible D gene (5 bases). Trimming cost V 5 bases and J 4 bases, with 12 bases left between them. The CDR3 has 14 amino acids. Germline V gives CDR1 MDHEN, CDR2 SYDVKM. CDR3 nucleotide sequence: TGTGCCAGCAGTCCAGGGAAGTTGAATCAGCCCCAGCATTTT. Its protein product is CASSPGKLNQPQHF. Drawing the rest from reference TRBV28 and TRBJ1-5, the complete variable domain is DVKVTQSSRYLVKRTGEKVFLECVQDMDHENMFWYRQDPGLGLRLIYFSYDVKMKEKGDIPEGYSVSREKKERFSLILESASTNQTSMYLCASSPGKLNQPQHFGDGTRLSIL.

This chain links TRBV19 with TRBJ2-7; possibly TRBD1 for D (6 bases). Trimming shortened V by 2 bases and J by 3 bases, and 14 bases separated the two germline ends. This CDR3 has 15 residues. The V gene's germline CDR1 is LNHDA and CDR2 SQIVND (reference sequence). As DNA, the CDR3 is TGTGCCAGTAGTATACCCCAGGGGCTGTACTACGAGCAGTACTTC. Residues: CASSIPQGLYYEQYF. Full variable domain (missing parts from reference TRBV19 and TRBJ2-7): DGGITQSPKYLFRKEGQNVTLSCEQNLNHDAMYWYRQDPGQGLRLIYYSQIVNDFQKGDIAEGYSVSREKKESFPLTVTSAQKNPTAFYLCASSIPQGLYYEQYFGPGTRLTVT.

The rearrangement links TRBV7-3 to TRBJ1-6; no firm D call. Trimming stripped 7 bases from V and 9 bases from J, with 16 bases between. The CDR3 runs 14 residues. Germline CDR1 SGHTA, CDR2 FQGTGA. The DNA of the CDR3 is TGTGCCAGCACCCCAGAGTTGGTGGGTTCACCCCTCCACTTT. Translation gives CASTPELVGSPLHF.

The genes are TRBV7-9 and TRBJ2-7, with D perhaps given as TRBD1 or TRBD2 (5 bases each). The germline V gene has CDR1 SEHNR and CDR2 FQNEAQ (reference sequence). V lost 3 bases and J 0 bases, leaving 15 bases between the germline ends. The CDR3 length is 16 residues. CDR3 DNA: TGTGCCAGCAGCTTTACGGGGCAGGGAGACTCCTACGAGCAGTACTTC. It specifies CASSFTGQGDSYEQYF.

CDR3: CAWSVQFRRSDSYEQYF. The CDR3 DNA is TGTGCCTGGAGTGTACAGTTCCGGCGATCGGACTCCTACGAGCAGTACTTC. The J gene is TRBJ2-7, the V gene TRBV30; D is unclear. CDR1 and CDR2 (germline): GTSNPN, SVGIG (reference sequence). This CDR3 contains 17 residues. The germline V and J ends were trimmed by 0 bases and 0 bases, with 18 bases remaining between them.

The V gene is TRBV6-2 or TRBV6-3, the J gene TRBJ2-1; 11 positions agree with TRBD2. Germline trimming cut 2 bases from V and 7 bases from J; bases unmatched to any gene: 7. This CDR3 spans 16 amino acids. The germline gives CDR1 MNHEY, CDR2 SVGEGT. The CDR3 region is CASSYALAGGFNEQFF. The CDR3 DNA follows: TGTGCCAGCAGTTACGCCCTAGCGGGGGGATTTAATGAGCAGTTCTTC.

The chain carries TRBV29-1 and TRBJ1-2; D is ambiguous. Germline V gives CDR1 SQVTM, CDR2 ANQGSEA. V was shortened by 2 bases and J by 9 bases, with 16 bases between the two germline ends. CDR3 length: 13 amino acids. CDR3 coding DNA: TGCAGCGTTGAATCTCGGGCCCCGTTAAGCTACACCTTC. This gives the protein CSVESRAPLSYTF.